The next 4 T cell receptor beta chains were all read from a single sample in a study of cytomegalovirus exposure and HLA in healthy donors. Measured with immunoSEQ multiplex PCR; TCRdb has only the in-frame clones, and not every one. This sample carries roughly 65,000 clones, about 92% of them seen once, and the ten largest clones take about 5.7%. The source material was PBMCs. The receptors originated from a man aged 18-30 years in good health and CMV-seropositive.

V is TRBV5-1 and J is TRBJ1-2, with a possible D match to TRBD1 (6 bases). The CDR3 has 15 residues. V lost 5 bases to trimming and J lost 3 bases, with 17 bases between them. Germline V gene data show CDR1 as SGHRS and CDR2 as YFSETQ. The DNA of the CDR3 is TGCGCCAGCAGAGACAGGTCCGGGCAGGACTATGGCTACACCTTC. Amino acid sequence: CASRDRSGQDYGYTF.

The CDR3 bases are TGTGCCAGCAGCTCCAGGGCCGGGGAGCTGTTTTTT. As protein: CASSSRAGELFF. The chain is built from TRBV11-3 and TRBJ2-2, with D possibly being TRBD1 (5 bases). Trimming left V 4 bases short and J 6 bases short, with 6 bases between. Per germline, CDR1 SGHNT and CDR2 YENEEA. The CDR3 consists of 12 residues.

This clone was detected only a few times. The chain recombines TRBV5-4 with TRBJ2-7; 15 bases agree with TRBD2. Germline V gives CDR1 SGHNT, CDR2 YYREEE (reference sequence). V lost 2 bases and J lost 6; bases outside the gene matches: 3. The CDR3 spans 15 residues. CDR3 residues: CASSFQGLAGGEQYF. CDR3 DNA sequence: TGTGCCAGCAGCTTCCAGGGACTAGCGGGAGGCGAGCAGTACTTC.

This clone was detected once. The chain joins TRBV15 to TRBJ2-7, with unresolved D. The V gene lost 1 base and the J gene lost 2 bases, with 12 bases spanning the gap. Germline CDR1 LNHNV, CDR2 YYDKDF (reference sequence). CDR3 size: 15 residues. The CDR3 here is CATSRGTAATYEQYF. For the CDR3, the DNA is TGTGCCACCAGCAGAGGAACAGCAGCCACCTACGAGCAGTACTTC.